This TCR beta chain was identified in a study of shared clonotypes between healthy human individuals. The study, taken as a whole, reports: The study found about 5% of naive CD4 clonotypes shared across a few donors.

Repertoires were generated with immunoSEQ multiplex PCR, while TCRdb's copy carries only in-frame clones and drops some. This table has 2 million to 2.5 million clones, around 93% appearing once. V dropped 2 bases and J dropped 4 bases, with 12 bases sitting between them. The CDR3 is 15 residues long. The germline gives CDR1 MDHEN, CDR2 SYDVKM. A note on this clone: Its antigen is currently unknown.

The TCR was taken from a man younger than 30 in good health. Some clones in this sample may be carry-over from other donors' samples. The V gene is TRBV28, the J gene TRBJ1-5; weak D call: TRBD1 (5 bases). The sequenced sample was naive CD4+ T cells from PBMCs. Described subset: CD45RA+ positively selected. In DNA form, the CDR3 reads TGTGCCAGCAGTTTACTGGGTGAGGGGAATCAGCCCCAGCATTTT. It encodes CASSLLGEGNQPQHF.